This T cell receptor (beta chain) is from a study of blood T cell repertoires in COVID-19. Across the study: Samples taken during acute and convalescent COVID-19 were collected in the United States, Italy and Spain. T cells, B-cell-depleted T cells, or PBMCs supplied cDNA or gDNA.

Trimming shortened V by 2 bases and J by 14 bases, and 14 bases separated the two germline ends. Looked up from germline, CDR1 is SGDLS and CDR2 is YYNGEE. The CDR3 consists of 13 residues. Original data processing: Reference gene primer amplification gave nucleated cell count estimates. TCRdb's copy holds only in-frame clones and misses some; the assay was immunoSEQ multiplex PCR. V and J calls and clone size come straight from that table; D and trimming were deduced from the DNA. The repertoire holds about 220,000 clones, with more than 75% as singletons. The V gene is TRBV9, the J gene TRBJ1-6; D call uncertain. The specimen was peripheral blood. This clonotype originated in a human donor in a cohort sampled during active COVID-19. Here the CDR3 DNA reads TGTGCCAGCAGCGTTGAGGCAGAAGCAACCCTCCACTTT. It translates to CASSVEAEATLHF.